These 23 T cell receptor beta chains were sequenced from one sample in a study of type 1 regulatory T cells. One entry per CDR3 protein, called by TCRdb with MiXCR from the reads. The repertoire includes approximately 43,000 distinct CDR3 sequences, about 12% of them detected once, and around 7.5% sits in the top ten. Antigens of these TCRs are unknown. The sequencing input was cultured non-Tr1 T cells, either the whole culture or a sorted T cell fraction (not recorded which). The origin of the receptors is a human donor in good health.

This clonotype was observed a few times. The chain employs TRBV5-1 and TRBJ1-4, with D hard to call. V lost 0 bases and J 3 bases, leaving 9 bases between the germline ends. Germline CDR1 reads SGHRS; CDR2 reads YFSETQ. The CDR3 is 15 residues long. The chain's CDR3 is CASSLDGEANEKLFF. In nucleotides, the CDR3 is TGCGCCAGCAGCTTGGACGGGGAGGCTAATGAAAAACTGTTTTTT.

The chain has TRBV3-1 and TRBJ1-5; maybe TRBD1 (5 bases). The CDR3 extends over 14 amino acids. V shed 2 bases and J shed 7 bases, with 12 bases lying between them. Germline-derived CDR1 and CDR2 are LGHDT and YNNKEL (reference sequence). In DNA form, the CDR3 reads TGTGCCAGCAGCCAAATACAGGCCGGCCAGCCCCAGCATTTT. This translates into CASSQIQAGQPQHF.

At least ten counts were recorded for this clonotype. The rearrangement links TRBV28 to TRBJ1-5; D is unresolved. The V and J ends lost 6 bases and 2 bases respectively, with 14 bases between them. The CDR3 runs to 15 residues. In germline, CDR1 is MDHEN, CDR2 SYDVKM. The CDR3 spells CASSEQTFGNQPQHF. The CDR3 DNA reads TGTGCCAGCAGCGAACAGACCTTTGGCAATCAGCCCCAGCATTTT.

This clonotype was recorded only once. The chain is built from TRBV5-5 and TRBJ1-4; no reliable D call. This CDR3 has 13 amino acids. Germline CDR1 SGHKS, CDR2 YYEKEE (reference sequence). V lost 2 bases and J lost 8, with 10 bases in between. The CDR3 region is CASSFRVNEKLFF. For the CDR3, the DNA is TGTGCCAGCAGCTTTAGGGTGAACGAAAAACTGTTTTTT.

In this sample, this clonotype turned up many times. This chain links TRBV7-3 with TRBJ2-2; tentatively, D is TRBD1 (6 bases). V was trimmed by 6 bases and J by 5 bases, leaving 13 bases between them. The CDR3 sequence is 14 residues long. The germline CDR1 and CDR2 sequences are SGHTA and FQGTGA. Written as DNA, the CDR3 is TGTGCCAGCAGTCCTGACAGGATTACCGGGGAGCTGTTTTTT. Translation: CASSPDRITGELFF.

The CDR3 nucleotides are TGTGCCAGCAGCTTACAGTCTAGACAGTGGAATGAAAAACTGTTTTTT. Protein: CASSLQSRQWNEKLFF. The chain is built from TRBV7-8 and TRBJ1-4, with TRBD1 as a possible D gene (5 bases). CDR3 size: 16 residues. Germline V gives CDR1 SGHVS, CDR2 FQNEAQ. The V end lost 2 bases, the J end lost 5 bases, and 15 bases lay between the germline ends.

This clonotype was seen more than once but under ten times. The gene calls are TRBV20-1 and TRBJ1-2; 7 bases match TRBD1. The CDR3 loop spans 12 amino acids. Germline CDR1 DFQATT, CDR2 SNEGSKA (reference sequence). After removal of 6 bases from V and 7 bases from J, the junction contained 8 bases not matched to a gene. Here the CDR3 reads CSAREGASGYTF. DNA of the CDR3: TGCAGTGCCAGGGAGGGGGCCAGTGGCTACACCTTC.

Many counts were recorded for this clonotype. The chain uses TRBV9 and TRBJ2-1; tentatively, D is TRBD1 (5 bases). V shed 3 bases and J shed 5 bases, with 18 bases lying between them. CDR1 is SGDLS and CDR2 is YYNGEE in the germline V gene. This CDR3 has 16 residues. CDR3 in amino acids: CASSAPGIRGDNEQFF. The CDR3 bases are TGTGCCAGCAGCGCCCCCGGCATAAGGGGTGACAATGAGCAGTTCTTC.

This clonotype was seen only a few times. This rearrangement joins TRBV14 to TRBJ2-2; D remains unclear. Germline assignment: CDR1 SGHDN and CDR2 FVKESK. V was pared by 2 bases and J by 8 bases, with 3 bases between. The CDR3 runs 11 residues. Written as DNA, the CDR3 is TGTGCCAGCAGCCAACGGGGGGAGCTGTTTTTT. Translating gives CASSQRGELFF.

The genes are TRBV12-3 or TRBV12-4 and TRBJ2-6, with D unresolved. CDR3 length equals 15 residues. V gave up 3 bases and J gave up 4 bases, with 10 bases separating them. CDR3 sequence reads: CASSFWAPGANVLTF. CDR3 in DNA: TGTGCCAGCAGTTTTTGGGCGCCCGGGGCCAACGTCCTGACTTTC.

Points on this clonotype: A read error may explain this, as a much larger clone is one base away. V and J are TRBV7-8 and TRBJ1-4; D gene uncertain. Germline CDR1 and CDR2: SGHVS and FQNEAQ. This CDR3 has 16 amino acids. CDR3 in amino acids: CASGVLGVATNEKLLF. CDR3 nucleotides: TGTGCCAGCGGGGTTTTGGGCGTCGCAACTAATGAAAAACTGCTTTTT.

There are a few counts of this clonotype. The chain has TRBV20-1 and TRBJ2-1; tentatively, D is TRBD1 or TRBD2 (6 bases each). Germline V gene data show CDR1 as DFQATT and CDR2 as SNEGSKA (reference sequence). Trimming removed 4 bases at V and 3 bases at J, with 25 bases between. There are 18 residues in the CDR3. The CDR3 region has the DNA TGCAGTGCTATATTAAACGAAAAGGGCGGGACATACTACAATGAGCAGTTCTTC. The encoded protein is CSAILNEKGGTYYNEQFF.

The CDR3 DNA reads as TGTGCCAGCAGCCCTACGGGGGGGAGCTCCTACAATGAGCAGTTCTTC. This gives the protein CASSPTGGSSYNEQFF. This chain joins TRBV6-5 and TRBJ2-1, with 8 bases matching TRBD2. J gave up 0 bases and V 6 bases, and 7 bases lay outside the gene matches. The germline V gene encodes CDR1 MNHEY and CDR2 SVGAGI. CDR3 length equals 16 residues.

About this clonotype itself: A clone one base away is much larger, so this may be a read error. This chain joins TRBV20-1 and TRBJ1-1, with D possibly TRBD1 on 5 matching bases. Per the germline V gene, CDR1 is DFQATT and CDR2 is SNEGSKA (reference sequence). CDR3 size: 12 residues. Trimming stripped 4 bases from V and 6 bases from J, with 12 bases between. The CDR3 here is CSANLTGAEAFF. Here the CDR3 DNA reads TGCAGTGCTAATCTCACAGGAGCTGAAGCTTTCTTT.

The rearrangement joins TRBV7-8 to TRBJ2-3; no firm D call. The CDR3 extends over 15 amino acids. V lost 0 bases to trimming and J lost 0 bases, with 7 bases between them. Germline CDR1 reads SGHVS; CDR2 reads FQNEAQ. The chain's CDR3 is CASSLAGISTDTQYF. The CDR3 DNA sequence: TGTGCCAGCAGCTTAGCGGGAATAAGCACAGATACGCAGTATTTT.

This clonotype was recorded many times. This rearrangement joins TRBV7-2 to TRBJ2-3, with 13 bases that match TRBD2. Germline V gene sequence: CDR1 SGHTA, CDR2 FQGNSA. The CDR3 is 16 residues long. With 3 bases clipped from V and 4 bases from J, the junction kept 4 bases outside the gene matches. In DNA form, the CDR3 reads TGTGCCAGCAGCTTGGCACTAGCGGGAGGGGCAGATACGCAGTATTTT. Amino acid sequence: CASSLALAGGADTQYF.

This clonotype was seen at least ten times. V and J are TRBV5-1 and TRBJ2-3; 12 nucleotides line up with TRBD1. V gave up 3 bases and J gave up 0 bases; unmatched junction bases: 2. This CDR3 contains 16 residues. From germline, CDR1 is SGHRS and CDR2 YFSETQ. The CDR3 sequence is CASSWGQGASTDTQYF. The CDR3 DNA reads as TGCGCCAGCAGCTGGGGACAGGGGGCGAGCACAGATACGCAGTATTTT.

This clonotype has at least ten counts. This chain joins TRBV6-1 and TRBJ2-7, with a possible D match to TRBD1 (6 bases). The CDR3 is made up of 16 amino acids. The germline gives CDR1 MNHNS, CDR2 SASEGT. V lost 6 bases, J lost 3 bases, and 21 bases lay in between. CDR3 protein: CASRVQWTATVYEQYF. Written as DNA, the CDR3 is TGTGCCAGCAGAGTGCAATGGACAGCGACGGTCTACGAGCAGTACTTC.

This clonotype occurred many times. The chain employs TRBV9 and TRBJ1-4, with TRBD1 as a possible D gene (6 bases). The CDR3 is made up of 15 amino acids. The germline gives CDR1 SGDLS, CDR2 YYNGEE. Trimming pared 3 bases from V and 3 bases from J, leaving 12 bases between. The CDR3 spells CASSGPTGPNEKLFF. In nucleotides, the CDR3 is TGTGCCAGCAGCGGACCGACAGGTCCTAATGAAAAACTGTTTTTT.

This clonotype was picked up a small number of times. The chain couples TRBV20-1 to TRBJ1-2; TRBD1 matches at 9 bases. Germline CDR1 DFQATT, CDR2 SNEGSKA (reference sequence). The CDR3 extends over 12 amino acids. Trimming cost V 5 bases and J 13 bases; bases outside gene matches: 11. The CDR3 here is CSAPRRDREGTF. DNA of the CDR3: TGCAGTGCTCCCCGCCGGGACAGGGAGGGCACCTTC.

This clonotype came up many times. V and J are TRBV20-1 and TRBJ2-2; 12 bases map to TRBD2. Germline CDR1 DFQATT, CDR2 SNEGSKA (reference sequence). With 0 bases clipped from V and 7 bases from J, the junction kept 15 bases outside the gene matches. The CDR3 length is 19 residues. The CDR3 protein is CSARDPLAGGPMGSGELFF. In nucleotides, the CDR3 is TGCAGTGCTAGAGATCCGCTAGCGGGAGGGCCTATGGGGAGCGGGGAGCTGTTTTTT.

J is TRBJ2-1 and V is TRBV11-2; D unresolved. Germline V gene sequence: CDR1 SGHAT, CDR2 FQNNGV. Trimming left V 5 bases short and J 7 bases short, with 15 bases between. The CDR3 is 14 residues long. CDR3 protein: CASSPGLAWNEQFF. The DNA of the CDR3 is TGTGCCAGCAGCCCCGGTTTAGCTTGGAATGAGCAGTTCTTC.

As concerns this clonotype: Being one base from a much bigger clone, this may be a read error. The genes are TRBV28 and TRBJ1-2, with D tentatively TRBD1 (5 bases). Germline V gene sequence: CDR1 MDHEN, CDR2 SYDVKM. The CDR3 totals 13 residues. V was trimmed by 8 bases and J by 0 bases, leaving 10 bases between them. The DNA of the CDR3 is TGTGCCAGCCGGGGACGGACTAACTATGGCTACACCTTC. Translation gives CASRGRTNYGYTF.